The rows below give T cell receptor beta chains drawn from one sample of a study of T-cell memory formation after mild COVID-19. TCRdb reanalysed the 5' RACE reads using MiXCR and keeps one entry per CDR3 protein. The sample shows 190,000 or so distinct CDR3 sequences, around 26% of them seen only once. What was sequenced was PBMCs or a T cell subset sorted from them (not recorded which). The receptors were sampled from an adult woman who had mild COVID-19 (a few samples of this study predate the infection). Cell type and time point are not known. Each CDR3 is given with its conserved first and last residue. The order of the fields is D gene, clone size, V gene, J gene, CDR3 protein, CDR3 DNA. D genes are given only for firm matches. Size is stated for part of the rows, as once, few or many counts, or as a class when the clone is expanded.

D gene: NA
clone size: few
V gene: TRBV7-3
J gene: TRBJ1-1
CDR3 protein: CASSLTWGSNTEAFF
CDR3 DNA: TGTGCCAGCAGCTTAACTTGGGGGTCTAACACTGAAGCTTTCTTT

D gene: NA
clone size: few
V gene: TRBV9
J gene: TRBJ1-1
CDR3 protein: CASSADLGRTEAFF
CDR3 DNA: TGTGCCAGCAGCGCGGACCTCGGTAGGACTGAAGCTTTCTTT

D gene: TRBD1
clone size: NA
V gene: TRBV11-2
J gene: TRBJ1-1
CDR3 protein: CASTLTGRTEAFF
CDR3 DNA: TGTGCCAGCACCTTGACAGGGCGGACTGAAGCTTTCTTT

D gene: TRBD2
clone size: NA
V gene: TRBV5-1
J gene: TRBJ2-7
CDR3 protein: CASSLSGIKVDEQYF
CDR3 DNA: TGCGCCAGCAGCCTAAGCGGGATAAAGGTCGACGAGCAGTACTTC

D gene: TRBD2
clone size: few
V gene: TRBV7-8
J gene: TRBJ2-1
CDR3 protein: CASSSGGTSIEQFF
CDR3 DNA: TGTGCCAGCAGCTCCGGGGGGACTAGCATTGAGCAGTTCTTC

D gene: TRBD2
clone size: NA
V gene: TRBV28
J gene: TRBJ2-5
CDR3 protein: CASSSLAGMQETQYF
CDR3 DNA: TGTGCCAGCAGCTCCCTAGCGGGAATGCAAGAGACCCAGTACTTC

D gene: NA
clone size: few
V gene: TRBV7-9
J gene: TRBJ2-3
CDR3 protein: CASSQQGQSTDTQYF
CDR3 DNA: TGTGCCAGCAGCCAACAGGGTCAAAGCACAGATACGCAGTATTTT

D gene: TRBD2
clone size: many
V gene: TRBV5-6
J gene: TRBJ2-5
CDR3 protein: CASLVAGGPQETQYF
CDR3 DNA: TGTGCCAGCCTTGTAGCGGGGGGGCCTCAAGAGACCCAGTACTTC

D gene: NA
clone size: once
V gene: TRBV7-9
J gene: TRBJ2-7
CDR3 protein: CATSDASYEQYF
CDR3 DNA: TGTGCCACTTCGGATGCTTCCTACGAGCAGTACTTC

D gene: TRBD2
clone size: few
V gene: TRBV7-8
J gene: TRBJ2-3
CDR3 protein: CASSLRLAGGRYTDTQYF
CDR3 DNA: TGTGCCAGCAGCTTAAGATTAGCGGGGGGGCGTTACACAGATACGCAGTATTTT

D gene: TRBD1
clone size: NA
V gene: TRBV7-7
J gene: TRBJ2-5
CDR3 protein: CASSSTGGSQETQYF
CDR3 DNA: TGTGCCAGCAGCTCTACAGGGGGGTCACAAGAGACCCAGTACTTC

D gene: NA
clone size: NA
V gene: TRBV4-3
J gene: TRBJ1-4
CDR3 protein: CASSQGFGEKLFF
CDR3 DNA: TGCGCCAGCAGCCAGGGGTTCGGTGAAAAACTGTTTTTT

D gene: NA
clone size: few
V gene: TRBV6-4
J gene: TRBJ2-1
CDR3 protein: CASSDSSRAHEQFF
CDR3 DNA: TGTGCCAGCAGTGACTCCAGCAGGGCCCATGAGCAGTTCTTC

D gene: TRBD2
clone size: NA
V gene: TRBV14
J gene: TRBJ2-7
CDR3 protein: CASSRRDYHYEQYF
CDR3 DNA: TGTGCCAGCAGCCGGCGGGACTACCACTACGAGCAGTACTTC

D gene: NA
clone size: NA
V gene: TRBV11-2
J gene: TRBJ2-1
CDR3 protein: CASSLGVLPGSHEQFF
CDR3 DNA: TGTGCCAGCAGCTTAGGTGTCCTACCGGGATCACATGAGCAGTTCTTC

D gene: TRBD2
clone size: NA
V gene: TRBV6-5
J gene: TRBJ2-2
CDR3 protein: CASSYARLAGKNTGELFF
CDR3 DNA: TGTGCCAGCAGTTACGCCAGACTAGCGGGGAAGAACACCGGGGAGCTGTTTTTT

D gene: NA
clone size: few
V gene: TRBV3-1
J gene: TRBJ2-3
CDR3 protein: CASSQRDTQYF
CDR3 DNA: TGTGCCAGCAGCCAAAGGGATACGCAGTATTTT

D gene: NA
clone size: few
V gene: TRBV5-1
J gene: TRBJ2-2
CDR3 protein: CASSLLGELFF
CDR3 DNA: TGCGCCAGCAGCTTGTTAGGGGAGCTGTTTTTT

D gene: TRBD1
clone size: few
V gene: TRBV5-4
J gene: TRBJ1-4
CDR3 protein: CASSILTRDRSNEKLFF
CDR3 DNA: TGTGCCAGCAGCATACTTACCCGGGACAGAAGTAATGAAAAACTGTTTTTT

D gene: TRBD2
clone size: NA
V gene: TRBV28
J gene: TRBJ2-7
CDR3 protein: CASRIHGLAGGEQYF
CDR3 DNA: TGTGCCAGCAGAATCCACGGACTAGCGGGAGGCGAGCAGTACTTC

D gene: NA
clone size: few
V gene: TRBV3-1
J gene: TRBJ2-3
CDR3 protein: CASSLAAPLGDTQYF
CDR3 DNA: TGTGCCAGCAGCCTGGCGGCTCCCCTGGGGGATACGCAGTATTTT

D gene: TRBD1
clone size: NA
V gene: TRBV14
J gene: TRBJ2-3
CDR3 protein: CASSQNRGFSLHF
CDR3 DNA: TGTGCCAGCAGCCAGAACAGGGGCTTTTCACTACATTTT

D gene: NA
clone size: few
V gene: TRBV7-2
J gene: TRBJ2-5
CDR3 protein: CASSPQGAETQYF
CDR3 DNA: TGTGCCAGCAGCCCCCAGGGTGCCGAGACCCAGTACTTC

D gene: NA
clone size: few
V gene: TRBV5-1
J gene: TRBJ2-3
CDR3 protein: CASSDTWRKSTDTQYF
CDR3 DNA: TGCGCCAGCAGCGATACCTGGCGGAAGAGCACAGATACGCAGTATTTT

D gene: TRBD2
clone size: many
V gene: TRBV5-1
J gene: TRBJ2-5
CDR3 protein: CASSRTSGGQGTAQYF
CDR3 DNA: TGCGCCAGCAGCAGGACTAGCGGGGGCCAGGGGACGGCCCAGTACTTC

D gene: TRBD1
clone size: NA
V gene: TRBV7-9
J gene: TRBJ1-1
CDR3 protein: CASSSSLTGMNTEAFF
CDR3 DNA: TGTGCCAGCAGCTCCTCACTGACAGGGATGAACACTGAAGCTTTCTTT

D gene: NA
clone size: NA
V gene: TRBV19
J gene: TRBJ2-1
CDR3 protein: CASSMRAGNYNEQFF
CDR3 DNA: TGTGCCAGTAGTATGAGGGCCGGGAATTACAATGAGCAGTTCTTC

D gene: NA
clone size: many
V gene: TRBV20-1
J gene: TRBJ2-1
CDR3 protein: CSASDIFGTRVGNEQFF
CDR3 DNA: TGCAGTGCTAGTGATATCTTCGGGACACGTGTGGGAAATGAGCAGTTCTTC

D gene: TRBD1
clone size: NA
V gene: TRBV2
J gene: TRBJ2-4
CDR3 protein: CASSSLQGERNIQYF
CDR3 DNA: TGTGCCAGCAGTTCGTTACAGGGGGAGAGGAACATTCAGTACTTC

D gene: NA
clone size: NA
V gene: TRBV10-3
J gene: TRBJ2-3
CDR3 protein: CAISLAGQDTQYF
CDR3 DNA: TGTGCCATCAGTCTGGCGGGGCAGGATACGCAGTATTTT

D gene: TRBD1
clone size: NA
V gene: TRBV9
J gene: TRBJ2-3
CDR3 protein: CASSVTGEDTQYF
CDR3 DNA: TGTGCCAGCAGCGTTACAGGGGAAGATACGCAGTATTTT

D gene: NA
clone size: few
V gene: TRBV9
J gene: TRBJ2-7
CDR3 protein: CASSPRALGAYEQYF
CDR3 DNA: TGTGCCAGCAGCCCTCGAGCGCTGGGCGCCTACGAGCAGTACTTC

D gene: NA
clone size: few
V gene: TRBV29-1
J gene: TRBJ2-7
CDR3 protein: CSVWTDLTYEQYF
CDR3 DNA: TGCAGCGTCTGGACTGACCTTACCTACGAGCAGTACTTC

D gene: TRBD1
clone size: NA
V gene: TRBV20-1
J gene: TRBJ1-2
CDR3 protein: CSADREHYGYTF
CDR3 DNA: TGCAGTGCTGACAGGGAGCACTATGGCTACACCTTC

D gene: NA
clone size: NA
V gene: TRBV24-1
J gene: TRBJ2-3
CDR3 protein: CAIGGRLGYTDTQYF
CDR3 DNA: TGTGCCATCGGTGGTCGACTAGGATACACAGATACGCAGTATTTT

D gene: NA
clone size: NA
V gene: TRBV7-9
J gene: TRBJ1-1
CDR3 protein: CASSPLAVVVSIYTEAFF
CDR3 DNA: TGTGCCAGCAGCCCTCTTGCAGTAGTAGTTTCTATTTACACTGAAGCTTTCTTT

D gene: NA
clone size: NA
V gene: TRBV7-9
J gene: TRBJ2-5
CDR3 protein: CASSSLARETQYF
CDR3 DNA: TGTGCCAGCAGCTCACTTGCGAGGGAGACCCAGTACTTC

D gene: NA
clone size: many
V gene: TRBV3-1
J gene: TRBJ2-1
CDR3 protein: CASSQGRAKEFF
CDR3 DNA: TGTGCCAGCAGCCAAGGCAGGGCCAAGGAGTTCTTC

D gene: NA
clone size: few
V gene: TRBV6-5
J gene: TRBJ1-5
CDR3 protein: CASSRRGLGGQPQHF
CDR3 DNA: TGTGCCAGCAGCCGCAGGGGTTTGGGCGGTCAGCCCCAGCATTTT

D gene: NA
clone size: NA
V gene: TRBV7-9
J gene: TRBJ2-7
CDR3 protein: CASSGRPNEQYF
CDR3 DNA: TGTGCCAGCAGCGGGAGGCCCAACGAGCAGTACTTC

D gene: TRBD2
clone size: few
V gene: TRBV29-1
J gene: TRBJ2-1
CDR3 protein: CSVLAAGGGEQFF
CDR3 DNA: TGCAGCGTTCTAGCGGCGGGAGGGGGTGAGCAGTTCTTC

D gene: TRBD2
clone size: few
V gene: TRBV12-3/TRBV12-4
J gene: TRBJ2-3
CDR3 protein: CASSLTSGRRTDTQYF
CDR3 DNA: TGTGCCAGCAGTCTTACTAGCGGTCGACGCACAGATACGCAGTATTTT

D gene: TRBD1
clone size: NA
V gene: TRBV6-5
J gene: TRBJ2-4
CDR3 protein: CASSYIDREKNIQYF
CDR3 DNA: TGTGCCAGCAGTTACATTGACAGGGAGAAAAACATTCAGTACTTC

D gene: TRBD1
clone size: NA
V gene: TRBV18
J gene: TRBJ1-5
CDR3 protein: CASSQGQGVGNQPQHF
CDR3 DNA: TGTGCCAGCTCGCAGGGTCAGGGGGTTGGCAATCAGCCCCAGCATTTT

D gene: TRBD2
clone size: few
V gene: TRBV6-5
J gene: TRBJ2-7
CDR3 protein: CASSYSGVAGTYEQYF
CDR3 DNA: TGTGCCAGCAGTTACTCGGGGGTAGCGGGAACCTACGAGCAGTACTTC

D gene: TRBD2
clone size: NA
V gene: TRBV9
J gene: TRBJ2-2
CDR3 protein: CASSVGTSAVYTGELFF
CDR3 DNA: TGTGCCAGCAGCGTAGGGACTAGCGCCGTGTACACCGGGGAGCTGTTTTTT

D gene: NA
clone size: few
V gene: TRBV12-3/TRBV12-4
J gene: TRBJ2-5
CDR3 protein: CASSKEGETQYF
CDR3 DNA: TGTGCCAGCAGTAAAGAAGGGGAGACCCAGTACTTC

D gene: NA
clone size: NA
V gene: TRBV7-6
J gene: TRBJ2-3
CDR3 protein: CASSLGGAGVDTDTQYF
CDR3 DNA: TGTGCCAGCAGCTTAGGAGGGGCGGGCGTCGACACAGATACGCAGTATTTT

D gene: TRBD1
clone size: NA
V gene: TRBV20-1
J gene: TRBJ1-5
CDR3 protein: CSARSQGAGWSQPQHF
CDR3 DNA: TGCAGTGCTAGGTCACAGGGGGCCGGGTGGAGTCAGCCCCAGCATTTT

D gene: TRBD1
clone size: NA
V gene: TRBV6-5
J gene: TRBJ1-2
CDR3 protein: CASSYGQGSIYGYTF
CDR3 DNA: TGTGCCAGCAGTTACGGACAGGGGTCCATCTATGGCTACACCTTC

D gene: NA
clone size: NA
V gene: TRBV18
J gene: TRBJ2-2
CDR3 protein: CASSPAGVGELFF
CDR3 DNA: TGTGCCAGCTCGCCCGCAGGCGTCGGGGAGCTGTTTTTT

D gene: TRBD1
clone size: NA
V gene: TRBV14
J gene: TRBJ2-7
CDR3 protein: CASSRPGQGIHEQYF
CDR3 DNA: TGTGCCAGCAGCCGACCGGGACAGGGGATCCACGAGCAGTACTTC

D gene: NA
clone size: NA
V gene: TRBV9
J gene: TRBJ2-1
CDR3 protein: CASSVANSLDEQFF
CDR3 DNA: TGTGCCAGCAGCGTAGCTAACTCTTTAGATGAGCAGTTCTTC

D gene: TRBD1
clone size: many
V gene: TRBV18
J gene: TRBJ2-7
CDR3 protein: CASSPGQANSYEQYF
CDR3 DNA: TGTGCCAGCTCACCCGGACAGGCAAACTCCTACGAGCAGTACTTC

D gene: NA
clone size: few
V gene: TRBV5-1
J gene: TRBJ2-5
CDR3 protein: CASSSDYDPQETQYF
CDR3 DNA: TGCGCCAGCAGCTCGGATTATGACCCGCAAGAGACCCAGTACTTC

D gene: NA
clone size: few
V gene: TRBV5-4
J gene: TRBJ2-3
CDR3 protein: CASSSLGGGTPDTQYF
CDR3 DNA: TGTGCCAGCAGCTCGCTAGGAGGGGGCACGCCAGATACGCAGTATTTT

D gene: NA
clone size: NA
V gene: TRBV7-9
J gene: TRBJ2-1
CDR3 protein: CASSVTGSYNEQFF
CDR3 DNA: TGTGCCAGCAGCGTTACCGGCTCCTACAATGAGCAGTTCTTC

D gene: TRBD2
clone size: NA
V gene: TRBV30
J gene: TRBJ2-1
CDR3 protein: CAWIPRMGSSGTYNEQFF
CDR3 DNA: TGTGCCTGGATCCCCAGAATGGGATCTAGCGGGACCTACAATGAGCAGTTCTTC

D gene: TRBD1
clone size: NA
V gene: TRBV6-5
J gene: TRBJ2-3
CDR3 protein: CASSRQGFSTDTQYF
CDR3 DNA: TGTGCCAGCAGCAGACAGGGTTTTAGCACAGATACGCAGTATTTT

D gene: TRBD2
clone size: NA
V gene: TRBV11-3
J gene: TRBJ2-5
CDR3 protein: CASSPSGSTETQYF
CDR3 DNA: TGTGCCAGCAGTCCTAGCGGGAGTACCGAGACCCAGTACTTC